The 22 T cell receptor beta chains reported below all come from one sample, sequenced in a study of shared clonotypes between healthy human individuals. The assay was immunoSEQ multiplex PCR, and TCRdb's table has in-frame clones only and misses some. Of millions of clones in the sample, roughly nine tenths were seen once. The sample was naive CD4+ T cells sorted from blood. Specified subset: CD45RA+ positively selected. All receptors derive from a man aged 18 to 30 in good health.

This chain joins TRBV10-3 and TRBJ2-1; TRBD2 aligns across 9 bases. Germline V gene data show CDR1 as ENHRY and CDR2 as SYGVKD. Losses at the gene ends were 8 bases for V and 3 bases for J; bases not matched to a gene: 5. The CDR3 loop spans 14 amino acids. Written as DNA, the CDR3 is TGTGCCATCGGGCGGGAGGGGAACTACAATGAGCAGTTCTTC. Encoded protein: CAIGREGNYNEQFF.

About this clone: Its ends do not fully match the called genes, so a read error is possible. The chain joins TRBV19 to TRBJ2-2; TRBD2 aligns across 7 bases. The V gene's germline CDR1 is LNHDA and CDR2 SQIVND (reference sequence). CDR3 length equals 14 residues. CDR3 nucleotide sequence: TGTGCCAGTAGTATGGGAGGGAACGCCGGGGAGCTGTTTTTT. This translates into CASSMGGNAGELFF. Drawing the rest from reference TRBV19 and TRBJ2-2, the complete variable domain is DGGITQSPKYLFRKEGQNVTLSCEQNLNHDAMYWYRQDPGQGLRLIYYSQIVNDFQKGDIAEGYSVSREKKESFPLTVTSAQKNPTAFYLCASSMGGNAGELFFGEGSRLTVL.

The rearrangement joins TRBV5-8 to TRBJ2-7; D is unresolved. Germline CDR1 is SGHTS and CDR2 is YDEGEE. The V end was cut by 4 bases, the J end by 4 bases, with 21 bases between. This CDR3 is built from 16 residues. CDR3 residues: CASSPRQSTITYEQYF. In nucleotides, the CDR3 is TGTGCCAGCAGCCCTAGACAATCTACGATCACGTACGAGCAGTACTTC.

This chain links TRBV14 with TRBJ2-5, with 8 bases identical to TRBD1. There are 13 residues in the CDR3. V was clipped by 6 bases and J by 5 bases; unmatched bases: 5. Germline CDR1 reads SGHDN; CDR2 reads FVKESK. This CDR3 is CASRSRGRETQYF. CDR3 coding DNA: TGTGCCAGCAGGTCCAGGGGGCGGGAGACCCAGTACTTC. Together with reference TRBV14 and TRBJ2-5, the CDR3 gives the full variable domain: EAGVTQFPSHSVIEKGQTVTLRCDPISGHDNLYWYRRVMGKEIKFLLHFVKESKQDESGMPNNRFLAERTGGTYSTLKVQPAELEDSGVYFCASRSRGRETQYFGPGTRLLVL.

On this clone: Other DNA sequences within the sample encode an identical CDR3. The chain is built from TRBV11-2 and TRBJ2-7, with no clear D. Trimming left V 0 bases short and J 0 bases short, with 6 bases between. Germline V gene lookup returns CDR1 SGHAT and CDR2 FQNNGV. CDR3 length equals 14 residues. This CDR3 is CASSLDPGSYEQYF. The DNA for the CDR3 is TGTGCCAGCAGCTTAGATCCCGGCTCCTACGAGCAGTACTTC.

The gene calls are TRBV10-3 and TRBJ1-2, with 8 positions matching TRBD1. The CDR3 spans 16 residues. The trim removed 2 bases at V and 4 bases at J, leaving 9 bases unmatched. Looked up from germline, CDR1 is ENHRY and CDR2 is SYGVKD. The CDR3 here is CAISESAGGQIYGYTF. In nucleotides, the CDR3 is TGTGCCATCAGTGAGAGTGCAGGGGGCCAGATCTATGGCTACACCTTC.

The chain combines TRBV5-1 with TRBJ2-2; possibly TRBD2 for D (7 bases). Looked up from germline, CDR1 is SGHRS and CDR2 is YFSETQ. CDR3 length equals 17 residues. Trimming shortened V by 4 bases and J by 0 bases, and 16 bases separated the two germline ends. In nucleotides, the CDR3 is TGCGCCAGCAGCCCAAGGGGGGGGACCGCGAACACCGGGGAGCTGTTTTTT. It codes for CASSPRGGTANTGELFF. The full variable domain, its missing parts supplied by reference TRBV5-1 and TRBJ2-2, is KAGVTQTPRYLIKTRGQQVTLSCSPISGHRSVSWYQQTPGQGLQFLFEYFSETQRNKGNFPGRFSGRQFSNSRSEMNVSTLELGDSALYLCASSPRGGTANTGELFFGEGSRLTVL.

This rearrangement joins TRBV7-9 to TRBJ1-4; 9 bases map to TRBD1. V dropped 5 bases and J dropped 8; count of bases not matched to a gene: 6. Germline V CDR1 and CDR2: SEHNR, FQNEAQ (reference sequence). The CDR3 is 14 amino acids. In nucleotides, the CDR3 is TGTGCCAGCAGCAAAGGGACAGGGCGCGAAAAACTGTTTTTT. The encoded protein is CASSKGTGREKLFF.

This clone was observed once. The chain uses TRBV7-8 and TRBJ1-6; TRBD1 matches 8 bases. CDR1 and CDR2 (germline): SGHVS, FQNEAQ. Trimming removed 1 base from V and 9 bases from J; junction bases left unmatched: 5. CDR3 length: 15 residues. CDR3 nucleotides: TGTGCCAGCAGCTTAGTTGGACAGGGCAGTTCACCCCTCCACTTT. Its translation is CASSLVGQGSSPLHF.

The rearrangement joins TRBV6-5 to TRBJ2-1; 12 nucleotides match TRBD1. V lost 8 bases, J lost 7 bases, and 9 bases stayed unmatched. CDR1 is MNHEY, CDR2 SVGAGI, per germline. This CDR3 region has 15 residues. The CDR3 DNA follows: TGTGCCAGCGATCTCAAGGGACAGGGGGCTAATGAGCAGTTCTTC. This translates into CASDLKGQGANEQFF.

The genes are TRBV4-1 and TRBJ2-7, with D uncertain. The CDR3 has 15 amino acids. Germline assignment: CDR1 MGHRA and CDR2 YSYEKL. Trimming removed 1 base from V and 7 bases from J, with 17 bases in between. The CDR3 coding sequence is TGCGCCAGCAGCCAAGGTTGGCAGAGCATACGGGAGCAGTACTTC. It translates to CASSQGWQSIREQYF.

This clone was counted a single time. The V and J genes are TRBV30 and TRBJ2-2, with 8 bases that match TRBD1. The CDR3 is 14 amino acids. J was trimmed by 7 bases and V by 5 bases; bases with no gene match: 9. In germline, CDR1 is GTSNPN, CDR2 SVGIG (reference sequence). The CDR3 DNA sequence: TGTGCCTGGGCTGGGACAGGCGGTATCGGGGAGCTGTTTTTT. Residues: CAWAGTGGIGELFF.

The chain recombines TRBV9 with TRBJ2-2; 9 nucleotides match TRBD1. V trimming: 3 bases; J trimming: 7 bases; junction bases outside the gene matches: 10. This CDR3 is 16 amino acids long. Germline lookup yields CDR1 SGDLS and CDR2 YYNGEE. CDR3 residues: CASSEGGQGMGGELFF. For the CDR3, the DNA is TGTGCCAGCAGCGAGGGGGGACAGGGAATGGGCGGGGAGCTGTTTTTT.

The count of this clone is one. The chain uses TRBV11-2 and TRBJ2-2, with D perhaps TRBD1 or TRBD2 (6 bases each). From germline, CDR1 is SGHAT and CDR2 FQNNGV. V lost 7 bases and J 5 bases, leaving 17 bases between the germline ends. The CDR3 sequence is 15 residues long. CDR3 bases: TGTGCCAGCATCAAGTCCGGGGGCGGGACCGGGGAGCTGTTTTTT. Translated, it gives CASIKSGGGTGELFF.

This chain links TRBV6-5 with TRBJ2-1; 9 positions match TRBD1. J lost 10 bases, V lost 4 bases, and 2 bases had no gene match. The germline V gene encodes CDR1 MNHEY and CDR2 SVGAGI. The CDR3 consists of 12 residues. Here the CDR3 reads CASSSGTGEQFF. DNA of the CDR3: TGTGCCAGCAGTTCCGGGACAGGGGAGCAGTTCTTC.

This chain joins TRBV18 and TRBJ2-5; tentatively, D is TRBD1 (6 bases). Germline V gene sequence: CDR1 KGHSH, CDR2 LQKENI. Trimming cost V 4 bases and J 4 bases, with 16 bases left between them. The CDR3 loop spans 15 amino acids. The CDR3 loop reads CASSQNRAPGETQYF. The DNA of the CDR3 is TGTGCCAGCTCACAAAACAGGGCCCCGGGAGAGACCCAGTACTTC.

The chain joins TRBV18 to TRBJ2-2; D uncertain. The CDR3 runs 14 residues. Looked up from germline, CDR1 is KGHSH and CDR2 is LQKENI. Between the trimmed V and J ends, which lost 5 bases and 7 bases, there was a span of 14 bases. Written as DNA, the CDR3 is TGTGCCAGCTCAGGACGCTACGTAAGCGGGGAGCTGTTTTTT. Translation: CASSGRYVSGELFF.

This sequence joins TRBV4-1 and TRBJ2-3, with a weak D call TRBD2 (5 bases). The CDR3 runs to 16 residues. Germline V CDR1 and CDR2: MGHRA, YSYEKL. Trimming shortened V by 10 bases and J by 6 bases, and 26 bases separated the two germline ends. CDR3 protein: CANLTQPLALPDTQYF. Here the CDR3 DNA reads TGCGCCAACCTCACTCAACCGCTAGCCCTTCCCGATACGCAGTATTTT.

The V call is TRBV18, the J call TRBJ2-1, with 15 bases fitting TRBD2. J gave up 2 bases and V 4 bases, and 3 bases lay outside the gene matches. In germline, CDR1 is KGHSH, CDR2 LQKENI. The CDR3 sequence is 17 residues long. The CDR3 loop reads CASSLWTSGGAYNEQFF. Written as DNA, the CDR3 is TGTGCCAGCTCACTTTGGACTAGCGGGGGGGCCTACAATGAGCAGTTCTTC. Full variable domain (remainder filled in from reference TRBV18 and TRBJ2-1): NAGVMQNPRHLVRRRGQEARLRCSPMKGHSHVYWYRQLPEEGLKFMVYLQKENIIDESGMPKERFSAEFPKEGPSILRIQQVVRGDSAAYFCASSLWTSGGAYNEQFFGPGTRLTVL.

The gene calls are TRBV4-3 and TRBJ1-4, with 11 positions matching TRBD1. Germline V gives CDR1 LGHNA, CDR2 YSLEER. The CDR3 runs to 16 residues. V shed 3 bases and J 5 bases; nucleotides not matched to a gene: 5. Here the CDR3 reads CASSHGQGARNEKLFF. The CDR3 coding sequence is TGCGCCAGCAGCCACGGACAGGGGGCGCGAAATGAAAAACTGTTTTTT.

The chain is built from TRBV7-2 and TRBJ1-3, with 7 bases that match TRBD1. Germline V gene sequence: CDR1 SGHTA, CDR2 FQGNSA. Trimming at V came to 8 bases and at J to 3 bases, leaving 7 bases not matched to a gene. The CDR3 has 14 residues. The CDR3 is CASLDRVVGNTIYF. The CDR3 coding sequence is TGTGCCAGCCTCGACAGGGTCGTTGGAAACACCATATATTTT.

V is TRBV10-3 and J is TRBJ2-3; no firm D call. Between the trimmed V and J ends, which lost 3 bases and 2 bases, there was a span of 9 bases. CDR1 and CDR2 from the germline V gene are ENHRY and SYGVKD. The CDR3 consists of 14 residues. The CDR3 is CAISEPPHTDTQYF. The CDR3 DNA reads as TGTGCCATCAGTGAACCCCCGCACACAGATACGCAGTATTTT.